This TCR beta chain is drawn from a study of blood T cell repertoires in COVID-19. Study-level background: The United States, Italy and Spain supplied acute and convalescent COVID-19 samples.

The cohort comprised adults aged about 18 to 100 years residing in approximately 22 US areas. Profiled with immunoSEQ multiplex PCR; TCRdb holds only in-frame clones, not every one. The data show about 200,000 clones, approximately 84% seen once. Sequencing was performed on PBMCs or T cells enriched from blood (not recorded which). The origin of this receptor is a man between 35 and 55 years old who had recovered from COVID-19.

DNA of the CDR3: TGTGCCAGCAGTGAGAGTGATTCACCCCTCCACTTT. Translating gives CASSESDSPLHF. J is TRBJ1-6 and V is TRBV6-1; D remains ambiguous. The germline gives CDR1 MNHNS, CDR2 SASEGT. This CDR3 spans 12 amino acids. Trimming removed 3 bases at V and 8 bases at J, with 5 bases between.